Here is one T cell receptor beta chain with its context. The data belong to a study of cytomegalovirus exposure and HLA in healthy donors. A multiplex PCR was run with 60 Vbeta primers and 13 Jbeta primers. Some clones are missing from TCRdb's copy, which holds only in-frame ones; the method was immunoSEQ multiplex PCR. The repertoire includes some 100,000 clones, around three quarters of them detected once, and around 3.5% sits in the top ten. Germline CDR1 reads SGDLS; CDR2 reads YYNGEE. The trim removed 0 bases at V and 5 bases at J, leaving 6 bases unmatched. The CDR3 totals 15 residues. The TCR was taken from a male donor in good health and CMV-seropositive. Sample: PBMCs. The J gene is TRBJ2-5, the V gene TRBV9; 8 bases agree with TRBD2. CDR3 sequence: CASSVDAGGRETQYF. Here the CDR3 DNA reads TGTGCCAGCAGCGTAGACGCGGGGGGCCGTGAGACCCAGTACTTC.